This entry is about one T cell receptor (beta chain). Its target is not known. Germline V CDR1 and CDR2: SGHRS, YFSETQ. The CDR3 extends over 14 amino acids. Trimming took 2 bases from V and 2 from J, leaving 8 bases between them. The entry originates in a study of beta chain features in type 1 diabetes. On the study more broadly: No patient-donor differences in age, gender, total cells or subset yield.

Whole-study findings and limits: Shortening that was moderate but significant affected the TCRB CDR3s of Type 1 diabetes patients in all four CD4+ subsets. Cells expressing TCR highly could be over-represented by cDNA sequencing.

Reverse transcribing all isolated RNA meant expressed TCRB transcripts were sequenced. The method was immunoSEQ multiplex PCR; TCRdb's version includes in-frame clones alone and lacks a portion of them. The data hold 120,000 to 150,000 clones, with under 60% observed a single time. The V gene is TRBV5-1, the J gene TRBJ2-1; no firm D call. The receptor was isolated from a man aged 18 to 35 in good health. The sample was Tregs from blood. CDR3: CASSLNGPYNEQFF. CDR3 coding DNA: TGCGCCAGCAGCTTAAACGGTCCCTACAATGAGCAGTTCTTC.